Following are 22 T cell receptor beta chains from one sample sequenced in a study of spatial heterogeneity in lung cancer. Study results and limitations: Counts of expanded intratumoral alpha and beta TCRs tracked tumor mutation counts.

The time point here: sample taken at primary tumor resection. The antigens of these receptors remain unknown. TCRdb fed the 5' RACE reads into MiXCR, producing one record per CDR3 protein. The sample includes about 10,000 distinct CDR3 sequences, around 50% of them seen just once. Sequenced material: lung tumor tissue, taken at surgery. These receptors originate from a female donor with early-stage non-small cell lung cancer.

V and J are TRBV20-1 and TRBJ2-1, with a tentative D call TRBD2 (6 bases). V lost 3 bases, J lost 1 base, and 10 bases lay in between. CDR3 length: 14 amino acids. From germline, CDR1 is DFQATT and CDR2 SNEGSKA (reference sequence). The CDR3 coding sequence is TGCAGTGCTAGGCGGAGGGCGTCCTACAATGAGCAGTTCTTC. Translated, it gives CSARRRASYNEQFF.

V usage is TRBV6-5 and J usage is TRBJ1-1, with D uncertain. With 4 bases removed from V and 0 bases from J, the gap between germline ends came to 12 bases. The CDR3 is made up of 15 amino acids. The germline V gene has CDR1 MNHEY and CDR2 SVGAGI. CDR3 DNA sequence: TGTGCCAGCAGTTTTGTCGGGCAGTTGAACACTGAAGCTTTCTTT. Its translation: CASSFVGQLNTEAFF.

The V and J genes are TRBV28 and TRBJ1-2, with D hard to call. The germline gives CDR1 MDHEN, CDR2 SYDVKM. The ends were cut back, 2 bases at V and 4 bases at J, with 11 bases in the middle. The CDR3 spans 14 residues. The CDR3 sequence is CASSLTPGPYGYTF. The CDR3 region has the DNA TGTGCCAGCAGTTTAACGCCCGGACCCTATGGCTACACCTTC.

In this sample, this clonotype turned up a few times. The rearrangement joins TRBV29-1 to TRBJ2-1; tentatively, D is TRBD2 (5 bases). V shed 4 bases and J shed 4 bases, with 8 bases lying between them. CDR1 is SQVTM and CDR2 is ANQGSEA in the germline V gene. The CDR3 consists of 12 residues. The CDR3 reads CSVVPGYNEQFF. The CDR3 region has the DNA TGCAGCGTTGTCCCGGGATACAATGAGCAGTTCTTC.

The chain employs TRBV30 and TRBJ2-2; TRBD1 matches at 12 bases. The CDR3 covers 15 residues. Germline V gene sequence: CDR1 GTSNPN, CDR2 SVGIG (reference sequence). Trimming took 7 bases from V and 4 from J; bases not matched to a gene: 7. CDR3 region: CASQGQGAGTGELFF. CDR3 nucleotides: TGTGCCTCCCAGGGACAGGGGGCGGGCACCGGGGAGCTGTTTTTT.

The chain employs TRBV11-2 and TRBJ2-7; D unclear. The ends were cut back, 1 base at V and 5 bases at J, with 12 bases in the middle. Germline V lookup: CDR1 SGHAT, CDR2 FQNNGV. The length of the CDR3 is 14 residues. The CDR3: CASSLAGRENEQYF. The CDR3, as DNA: TGTGCCAGCAGCTTAGCAGGAAGGGAAAACGAGCAGTACTTC.

The CDR3 DNA sequence: TGTGCCAGCAGCTCGATGGCCCACTCTGGAAACACCATATATTTT. Protein product: CASSSMAHSGNTIYF. The chain combines TRBV7-2 with TRBJ1-3; no definite D call. Trimming stripped 4 bases from V and 0 bases from J, with 10 bases between. Looked up from germline, CDR1 is SGHTA and CDR2 is FQGNSA. This CDR3 spans 15 amino acids.

This clonotype was observed a few times. The chain joins TRBV9 to TRBJ2-3; D tentatively fits TRBD1 or TRBD2 (6 bases each). The length of the CDR3 is 15 residues. The germline CDR1 and CDR2 sequences are SGDLS and YYNGEE. Deletions cut 2 bases from V and 5 bases from J, with 15 bases between. CDR3 protein: CASSVPGAGGDTQYF. CDR3 nucleotide sequence: TGTGCCAGCAGCGTGCCGGGGGCTGGGGGAGATACGCAGTATTTT.

The chain is built from TRBV11-2 and TRBJ2-1, with 7 bases aligning to TRBD1. The CDR3 is 12 residues long. In germline, CDR1 is SGHAT, CDR2 FQNNGV. V lost 6 bases and J lost 12; bases outside the gene matches: 8. The CDR3 DNA sequence: TGTGCCAGCAGTACACGACAGGGTGGGCAGTTCTTC. Protein product: CASSTRQGGQFF.

The chain links TRBV20-1 to TRBJ2-3; TRBD1 is a possible D gene (5 bases). The CDR3 runs 16 residues. Germline CDR1 DFQATT, CDR2 SNEGSKA (reference sequence). The V and J ends lost 0 bases and 0 bases respectively, with 13 bases between them. The DNA for the CDR3 is TGCAGTGCTAGAGATTTTAACAGGTTTAGCACAGATACGCAGTATTTT. As protein: CSARDFNRFSTDTQYF.

Only a few counts were recorded for this clonotype. The V call is TRBV7-2, the J call TRBJ2-5, with no clear D. CDR3 length: 13 residues. CDR1 is SGHTA, CDR2 FQGNSA, per germline. V was clipped by 3 bases and J by 2 bases, with 7 bases between them. CDR3 protein: CASSFGRQETQYF. In DNA form, the CDR3 reads TGTGCCAGCAGCTTCGGACGGCAAGAGACCCAGTACTTC. The whole variable domain, remainder taken from reference TRBV7-2 and TRBJ2-5, is GAGVSQSPSNKVTEKGKDVELRCDPISGHTALYWYRQSLGQGLEFLIYFQGNSAPDKSGLPSDRFSAERTGGSVSTLTIQRTQQEDSAVYLCASSFGRQETQYFGPGTRLLVL.

This clonotype showed up just a few times. V is TRBV18 and J is TRBJ2-7; 8 bases match TRBD2. From germline, CDR1 is KGHSH and CDR2 LQKENI. This CDR3 has 15 amino acids. Germline trimming cut 6 bases from V and 5 bases from J; bases unmatched to any gene: 12. CDR3 sequence: CASSPYATSVDEQYF. The DNA of the CDR3 is TGTGCCAGCTCTCCTTATGCGACTAGCGTCGACGAGCAGTACTTC.

The V call is TRBV29-1, the J call TRBJ2-7; perhaps D is TRBD1 or TRBD2 (5 bases each). V shed 7 bases and J shed 3 bases, with 16 bases lying between them. CDR1 is SQVTM and CDR2 is ANQGSEA in the germline V gene. This CDR3 comprises 13 residues. The CDR3 DNA sequence: TGCAGCGCTGCTCGGGGCATCCTCTACGAGCAGTACTTC. Translating gives CSAARGILYEQYF.

The V gene is TRBV7-9, the J gene TRBJ2-3; D uncertain. From germline, CDR1 is SEHNR and CDR2 FQNEAQ (reference sequence). With 2 bases removed from V and 6 bases from J, the gap between germline ends came to 3 bases. CDR3 length: 11 residues. The CDR3 spells CASSLTDTQYF. DNA of the CDR3: TGTGCCAGCAGCTTAACCGATACGCAGTATTTT.

CDR3 region: CSARVEADLGSPLHF. CDR3 bases: TGCAGTGCTAGAGTGGAGGCGGATTTGGGTTCACCCCTCCACTTT. The V and J genes are TRBV20-1 and TRBJ1-6; D unclear. Germline CDR1 reads DFQATT; CDR2 reads SNEGSKA (reference sequence). There are 15 residues in the CDR3. Trimming left V 1 base short and J 9 bases short, with 16 bases between.

V usage is TRBV29-1 and J usage is TRBJ2-7; 9 positions agree with TRBD1. Germline V gene sequence: CDR1 SQVTM, CDR2 ANQGSEA. This CDR3 has 12 amino acids. Trimming at V came to 5 bases and at J to 7 bases, leaving 6 bases not matched to a gene. CDR3 sequence: CSVQGTGFEQYF. The CDR3 DNA reads as TGCAGCGTTCAAGGGACAGGGTTTGAGCAGTACTTC.

This sequence joins TRBV6-5 and TRBJ1-1; D is perhaps TRBD1 (6 bases). This CDR3 is built from 15 residues. Germline loops: CDR1 MNHEY, CDR2 SVGAGI. Trimming took off 4 bases at V and 4 bases at J, with 16 bases between the two ends. In nucleotides, the CDR3 is TGTGCCAGCAGTTCTGGGGGGGGCATTGGCACTGAAGCTTTCTTT. Translated: CASSSGGGIGTEAFF.

This clonotype was counted between two and nine times. This chain uses TRBV5-6 with TRBJ2-5; D is uncertain. CDR3 length: 17 amino acids. Trimming removed 1 base from V and 0 bases from J, with 16 bases in between. Germline loops: CDR1 SGHDT, CDR2 YYEEEE. CDR3 amino acids: CASSLIRKAMYQETQYF. CDR3 DNA: TGTGCCAGCAGCTTGATACGAAAAGCTATGTACCAAGAGACCCAGTACTTC.

The rearrangement uses TRBV7-3 and TRBJ2-2; D is perhaps TRBD1 (5 bases). V was shortened by 5 bases and J by 4 bases, with 20 bases between the two germline ends. This CDR3 contains 17 residues. The germline V gene encodes CDR1 SGHTA and CDR2 FQGTGA. The CDR3 DNA reads as TGTGCCAGCAGCCCTAACCGTAAGGGGCAGAGCACCGGGGAGCTGTTTTTT. Its translation: CASSPNRKGQSTGELFF.

The chain is built from TRBV6-2 or TRBV6-3 and TRBJ2-4, with 7 bases lining up with TRBD1. The CDR3 length is 12 residues. CDR1 is MNHEY and CDR2 is SVGEGT in the germline V gene. J lost 16 bases, V lost 4 bases, and 10 bases had no gene match. The CDR3 DNA is TGTGCCAGCAGTTCTAGCCCGGACAGGCGTTACTTC. Translating it yields CASSSSPDRRYF.

This clonotype showed up just a few times. The rearrangement joins TRBV6-1 to TRBJ2-7; 10 bases map to TRBD1. V lost 7 bases and J lost 1; bases outside the gene matches: 7. CDR1 is MNHNS and CDR2 is SASEGT in the germline V gene. The CDR3 loop spans 15 amino acids. CDR3 sequence: CASNALGQGSYEQYF. The CDR3 DNA reads TGTGCCAGCAACGCGCTGGGACAGGGGTCCTACGAGCAGTACTTC.

The genes are TRBV4-3 and TRBJ2-5, with 9 bases that match TRBD1. The V gene end was trimmed by 1 base and the J gene end by 2 bases; junction bases not matched to a gene: 5. CDR1 and CDR2 from the germline V gene are LGHNA and YSLEER. The CDR3 consists of 16 residues. The CDR3 region is CASSQVGQGIQETQYF. The CDR3 nucleotides read TGCGCCAGCAGCCAAGTTGGACAGGGGATACAAGAGACCCAGTACTTC.